This paragraph reports one T cell receptor beta chain. Assay: immunoSEQ multiplex PCR; the TCRdb copy retains only in-frame clones and omits some. The data show roughly 1,500,000 clones, with just under 99% seen just once and roughly 0.36% held by the top ten. This sample stems from a study of shared clonotypes between healthy human individuals. CDR1 KGHSH and CDR2 LQKENI come from the germline V gene. The V and J ends lost 6 bases and 4 bases respectively, with 12 bases between them. This CDR3 has 14 amino acids. Sample: naive CD4+ T cells sorted from blood. Indicated subset: CD45RA+ positively selected. The source of this sequence is a man younger than 45 in good health. J is TRBJ2-2 and V is TRBV18; D gene uncertain. This CDR3 reads CASSRKGPTGELFF. In nucleotides, the CDR3 is TGTGCCAGCTCTCGCAAAGGTCCCACCGGGGAGCTGTTTTTT.